This T cell receptor (beta chain) was documented in a study of cytomegalovirus exposure and HLA in healthy donors. V dropped 5 bases and J dropped 2 bases, with 16 bases sitting between them. Germline CDR1 reads SNHLY; CDR2 reads FYNNEI. This CDR3 has 15 amino acids. The PCR contained 60 Vbeta and 13 Jbeta primers. Some clones are missing from TCRdb's copy, which holds only in-frame ones; the method was immunoSEQ multiplex PCR. The sample shows some 150,000 clones, about 72% of them seen only once. The sample holds a few counts of this clone. As yet, its antigen is unknown. Study-level findings and limits: In a later analysis, CMV-associated beta chains were mostly HLA-associated, it appeared. Analyses of presence/absence relied on an assumption of roughly uniform sequencing depth across donors.

The rearrangement uses TRBV2 and TRBJ2-7, with D maybe TRBD2 (5 bases). The TCR comes from a man aged 60-69 years in good health and CMV-seronegative. The sequenced material came from PBMCs. The CDR3 DNA follows: TGTGCCAGCAGTCCGGATGGAGGCAGACCCTACGAGCAGTACTTC. Its protein product is CASSPDGGRPYEQYF.